This is a list of T cell receptor beta chains from one sample in a study of molecular identifiers for immune sequencing clone quantification. TCRdb re-derived calls from the PCR reads in MiXCR, one entry per CDR3 protein. Seen here are about 320,000 distinct CDR3 sequences, about a fifth observed once, and the top ten hold 0.75% to 0.85%. What was sequenced was naive CD8+ T cells from blood, with Jurkat cell RNA spiked in. The receptors were gathered from a human donor in good health. Some libraries in this study had Jurkat cell RNA spiked in. The CDR3 runs from the conserved cysteine through the conserved F or W. A D gene is named only where the DNA matches it firmly. The listing skips clone size in some rows; elsewhere it reads once, few, many or a size class.

V gene	J gene	clone size	D gene	CDR3 protein	CDR3 DNA
TRBV7-2	TRBJ2-3	many	NA	CASSLAWVGGPTDTQYF	TGTGCCAGCAGCTTAGCCTGGGTGGGGGGGCCCACAGATACGCAGTATTTT
TRBV19	TRBJ1-5	NA	TRBD1	CASSTRTGSNQSQHF	TGTGCCAGTAGTACTAGGACAGGGTCGAATCAGTCCCAGCATTTT
TRBV6-2/TRBV6-3	TRBJ2-3	many	NA	CASTRDTGIDTQYF	TGTGCCAGCACCCGGGACACCGGGATAGATACGCAGTATTTT
TRBV12-5	TRBJ1-5	few	NA	CASGLYVKIGNQPRHF	TGTGCTAGTGGTTTGTATGTAAAAATAGGCAATCAGCCCCGGCATTTT
TRBV19	TRBJ1-6	NA	NA	CASSADGYNSPLHF	TGTGCCAGTAGTGCAGACGGCTATAATTCACCCCTCCACTTT
TRBV7-3	TRBJ2-1	many	TRBD2	CASSPEAGGYNEQFF	TGTGCCAGCAGCCCCGAAGCGGGAGGATACAATGAGCAGTTCTTC
TRBV28	TRBJ1-1	few	NA	CATGWEVYTEAFF	TGTGCCACCGGATGGGAGGTTTACACTGAAGCTTTCTTT
TRBV20-1	TRBJ2-7	few	TRBD2	CSAPASGDYEQYF	TGCAGTGCCCCGGCTAGCGGGGACTACGAGCAGTACTTC
TRBV12-3/TRBV12-4	TRBJ2-7	NA	NA	CASSFSAQGYEQYF	TGTGCCAGCAGTTTTAGTGCCCAAGGGTACGAGCAGTACTTC
TRBV7-9	TRBJ2-7	many	TRBD2	CASSPLGTSGRAEQYF	TGTGCCAGCAGCCCGCTAGGGACTAGCGGGAGGGCCGAGCAGTACTTC
TRBV11-2	TRBJ2-4	many	NA	CASTGLSDIQYF	TGTGCCAGCACCGGGCTTTCAGACATTCAGTACTTC
TRBV4-1	TRBJ2-1	few	TRBD2	CASSHLMGLAGNEQFF	TGCGCCAGCAGCCATCTCATGGGACTAGCTGGCAATGAGCAGTTCTTC
TRBV7-8	TRBJ2-7	many	TRBD2	CASSLLSGGGEQYF	TGTGCCAGCAGCTTACTTTCGGGGGGGGGCGAGCAGTACTTC
TRBV6-1	TRBJ2-3	NA	NA	CASPSGAFSTDTQYF	TGTGCCAGTCCCTCGGGCGCTTTTAGCACAGATACGCAGTATTTT
TRBV11-2	TRBJ1-1	many	NA	CASFNALNTEAFF	TGTGCCAGCTTCAACGCCTTGAACACTGAAGCTTTCTTT
TRBV30	TRBJ2-3	many	TRBD1	CAWSEGQGIHDTQYF	TGTGCCTGGAGTGAGGGACAGGGAATTCACGATACGCAGTATTTT
TRBV9	TRBJ1-6	many	TRBD1	CASSDGTARGSSPLHF	TGTGCCAGCAGCGACGGGACAGCAAGGGGTAGTTCACCCCTCCACTTT
TRBV6-6	TRBJ1-4	NA	NA	CASSYVGSNEKLFF	TGTGCCAGCAGTTATGTGGGGTCCAATGAAAAACTGTTTTTT
TRBV5-4	TRBJ2-7	many	NA	CASSLGDHGSYEQYF	TGTGCCAGCAGCTTGGGGGACCACGGCTCCTACGAGCAGTACTTC
TRBV20-1	TRBJ2-3	NA	NA	CSARDGGGTTSTDTQYF	TGCAGTGCTAGAGATGGGGGCGGGACAACAAGCACAGATACGCAGTATTTT
TRBV27	TRBJ1-1	NA	TRBD1	CASSLGLRGPGEAFF	TGTGCCAGCAGTTTAGGTCTCAGGGGGCCGGGTGAAGCTTTCTTT
TRBV20-1	TRBJ1-5	many	TRBD1	CSANQGARNQPQHF	TGCAGTGCTAATCAGGGGGCTCGCAATCAGCCCCAGCATTTT
TRBV7-8	TRBJ1-4	NA	NA	CASRDTGATNEKLFF	TGTGCCAGCAGAGACACGGGGGCAACTAATGAAAAACTGTTTTTT
TRBV11-3	TRBJ1-1	few	NA	CASSLGIGEAFF	TGTGCCAGCAGCTTAGGGATTGGTGAAGCTTTCTTT
TRBV6-1	TRBJ2-7	NA	NA	CASSGDGYEQYF	TGTGCCAGCAGTGGGGACGGGTACGAGCAGTACTTC
TRBV20-1	TRBJ2-7	many	TRBD1	CSARAPGQGQGEQYF	TGCAGTGCTAGAGCTCCGGGACAGGGTCAAGGCGAGCAGTACTTC
TRBV7-6	TRBJ2-3	NA	NA	CASSLDAGPSTDTQYF	TGTGCCAGCAGCTTAGATGCAGGGCCCAGCACAGATACGCAGTATTTT
TRBV5-6	TRBJ2-1	few	TRBD2	CASSLEREDSYNEQFF	TGTGCCAGCAGCTTGGAGCGGGAGGACTCCTACAATGAGCAGTTCTTC
TRBV3-2	TRBJ2-1	NA	NA	CASRRSGGIDEQFF	TGTGCCAGCAGGAGAAGCGGGGGGATCGATGAGCAGTTCTTC
TRBV9	TRBJ1-1	many	NA	CASSADDMHEAFF	TGTGCCAGCAGCGCGGACGACATGCATGAAGCTTTCTTT
TRBV7-9	TRBJ1-4	few	NA	CASSPGVAGEKLFF	TGTGCCAGCAGCCCGGGAGTGGCGGGGGAAAAACTGTTTTTT
TRBV5-6	TRBJ2-3	many	TRBD2	CASSLGAGGTYTDTQYF	TGTGCCAGCAGCTTAGGAGCGGGGGGGACCTACACAGATACGCAGTATTTT
TRBV2	TRBJ2-5	many	TRBD2	CARRAGANGETQYF	TGTGCCAGACGAGCGGGAGCCAACGGAGAGACCCAGTACTTC
TRBV4-3	TRBJ2-3	many	TRBD1	CASSQEPGQGFTDTQYF	TGCGCCAGCAGCCAAGAGCCGGGACAGGGTTTCACAGATACGCAGTATTTT
TRBV19	TRBJ2-1	NA	TRBD1	CASETGAAVNNEQFF	TGTGCCAGTGAAACAGGGGCCGCTGTTAATAATGAGCAGTTCTTC
TRBV4-1	TRBJ1-2	few	NA	CASSQDPTPSGLSYGYTF	TGCGCCAGCAGCCAAGATCCGACTCCCTCCGGACTGAGCTATGGCTACACCTTC
TRBV12-3/TRBV12-4	TRBJ1-2	NA	NA	CASSFTEDGYTF	TGTGCCAGCAGCTTTACGGAGGATGGCTACACCTTC
TRBV28	TRBJ1-5	many	TRBD1	CASSLMTGTAQPQHF	TGTGCCAGCAGTTTAATGACAGGGACAGCGCAGCCCCAGCATTTT
TRBV6-6	TRBJ2-1	few	NA	CASSPPGYDEQFF	TGTGCCAGCAGCCCCCCCGGCTACGATGAGCAGTTCTTC
TRBV29-1	TRBJ1-1	many	NA	CSVTRDVLNTEAFF	TGCAGCGTGACGAGGGACGTCCTGAACACTGAAGCTTTCTTT
TRBV19	TRBJ1-3	NA	TRBD1	CASGKIDREGSGNTIYF	TGTGCCAGTGGAAAAATCGACAGGGAAGGCTCTGGAAACACCATATATTTT
TRBV20-1	TRBJ2-7	NA	NA	CSAREASSSYEQYF	TGCAGTGCTAGAGAAGCTAGCTCCTCCTACGAGCAGTACTTC
TRBV18	TRBJ2-1	few	NA	CASSPFPIHQTQISSYNEQFF	TGTGCCAGCTCACCATTTCCGATCCACCAAACTCAAATAAGCTCCTACAATGAGCAGTTCTTC
TRBV19	TRBJ2-4	NA	TRBD2	CASSWSAGVKNIQYF	TGTGCCAGTAGTTGGTCGGCGGGAGTCAAAAACATTCAGTACTTC
TRBV5-1	TRBJ2-5	many	NA	CASRSGDQETQYF	TGCGCCAGCAGATCGGGGGACCAAGAGACCCAGTACTTC
TRBV19	TRBJ2-3	many	NA	CASGAGPSTDTQYF	TGTGCCAGTGGGGCGGGACCAAGCACAGATACGCAGTATTTT
TRBV29-1	TRBJ2-3	few	NA	CSVRTWGAGTDTQYF	TGCAGCGTCCGAACCTGGGGGGCCGGAACAGATACGCAGTATTTT
TRBV11-2	TRBJ2-7	NA	NA	CASSPTGEEQYF	TGTGCCAGCAGCCCAACGGGCGAAGAGCAGTACTTC
TRBV11-2	TRBJ2-1	many	TRBD2	CASSLDPSGNNEQFF	TGTGCCAGCAGCTTAGATCCTAGCGGGAACAATGAGCAGTTCTTC
TRBV25-1	TRBJ2-7	few	TRBD1	CASGGQAYEQYF	TGTGCCAGCGGGGGACAGGCCTACGAGCAGTACTTC
TRBV5-4	TRBJ2-3	many	NA	CASHPNTDTQYF	TGTGCCAGCCACCCGAACACAGATACGCAGTATTTT
TRBV6-5	TRBJ1-1	many	NA	CASSRSGTGYAEAFF	TGTGCCAGCAGCAGATCAGGTACAGGGTATGCTGAAGCTTTCTTT
TRBV7-6	TRBJ2-3	many	NA	CASSPYGGSTDTQYF	TGTGCCAGCAGCCCGTACGGCGGGAGCACAGATACGCAGTATTTT
TRBV10-3	TRBJ2-7	many	NA	CAISGKSSSYEQYF	TGTGCCATCAGTGGAAAGTCTAGCTCCTACGAGCAGTACTTC
TRBV20-1	TRBJ2-5	NA	NA	CSASVEGLRGETQYF	TGCAGTGCTAGTGTAGAGGGGCTTCGAGGAGAGACCCAGTACTTC
TRBV7-9	TRBJ2-7	few	NA	CASSQSGDEQYF	TGTGCCAGCAGCCAATCAGGGGACGAGCAGTACTTC
TRBV4-1	TRBJ1-5	many	NA	CASSKGEPSNQPQHF	TGCGCCAGCAGCAAGGGGGAACCCAGCAATCAGCCCCAGCATTTT
TRBV5-3	TRBJ2-1	once	NA	CASSLEGLVGEQFF	TGTGCCAGCAGCTTGGAGGGGCTAGTGGGCGAGCAGTTCTTC
TRBV9	TRBJ2-6	many	TRBD1	CASSVTGGLGANVLTF	TGTGCCAGCAGCGTGACAGGGGGGCTGGGGGCCAACGTCCTGACTTTC